This TCR beta chain was recovered during a study of T cell repertoires in cytomegalovirus infection. At the level of the study: It was the public TCR beta signatures that indicated both CMV infection and matching HLA type.

Trimming took 2 bases from V and 10 from J; bases not matched to a gene: 10. From germline, CDR1 is SNHLY and CDR2 FYNNEI. The CDR3 covers 15 residues. TCRdb re-called the reads with MiXCR, one entry per CDR3 protein. The sample lists roughly 320,000 distinct CDR3 sequences; around 10% were seen once. This clonotype has a count of ten or more. As yet, its antigen is unknown. The study's findings and limits: HLA-C-restricted TCR beta clonotypes specific for CMV led the ex vivo response.

The TCR was taken from a human donor in good health (CMV status not recorded). Some clones in this sample may be carry-over from other donors' samples. The chain links TRBV2 to TRBJ2-1, with 8 bases that match TRBD2. Specimen: PBMCs. The chain's CDR3 is CASSERTSSLREQFF. In DNA form, the CDR3 reads TGTGCCAGCAGTGAAAGGACTAGCAGTCTCCGAGAGCAGTTCTTC. The whole variable domain, remainder taken from reference TRBV2 and TRBJ2-1, is EPEVTQTPSHQVTQMGQEVILRCVPISNHLYFYWYRQILGQKVEFLVSFYNNEISEKSEIFDDQFSVERPDGSNFTLKIRSTKLEDSAMYFCASSERTSSLREQFFGPGTRLTVL.